The clone carrying this T cell receptor (beta chain) showed up many times. This sample is drawn from a study of T cells in Graves' hyperthyroidism and ophthalmopathy. Overall study: Peripheral blood was secured at the point of initial diagnosis, before any treatment.

The CDR3 regions of TCR beta were amplified from RNA transcripts. The primer set for the first-round RT-PCR of the TCR CDR3 was HTBI. MiXCR was run by TCRdb on the multiplex PCR reads, yielding one entry per CDR3 protein. The sample carries a few hundred thousand distinct CDR3 sequences, around a sixth recorded once. Extraction of PBMCs used under 13 ml of fresh peripheral blood. The TCR sequence derives from a woman aged 18-29 years with Graves' hyperthyroidism that later progressed to Graves' ophthalmopathy. The source material was blood.

As DNA, the CDR3 is TGTGCCAGCAGCTTACCGACAGGGGGCTCTGAGACCCAGTACTTC. Translated: CASSLPTGGSETQYF. The chain recombines TRBV7-9 with TRBJ2-5; 10 bases align to TRBD1. Per germline, CDR1 SEHNR and CDR2 FQNEAQ (reference sequence). The CDR3 is 15 residues long. Trimming at V came to 2 bases and at J to 5 bases, leaving 5 bases not matched to a gene.